This is a list of T cell receptor beta chains from one sample in a study of shared clonotypes between healthy human individuals. The assay was immunoSEQ multiplex PCR, and TCRdb's table has in-frame clones only and misses some. The top ten clones hold around 0.35% of a sample with 2 million to 2.5 million clones, 85% to 95% of them seen once. The sample was naive CD4+ T cells from PBMCs. The source is a man aged 18 to 35 in good health. Some clones in this sample may be carry-over from other donors' samples. CDR3s include the opening cysteine and the closing phenylalanine or tryptophan. D genes are given only for firm matches. Size is stated for part of the rows, as once, few or many counts, or as a class when the clone is expanded.

CDR3nt	CDR3aa	d_gene	abundance	j_gene	len	v_gene
TGCGCCAGCAGCTTGGAAGGGGGCGCACCAGATACGCAGTATTTT	CASSLEGGAPDTQYF	TRBD1	.	TRBJ2-3	15	TRBV5-1
TGCGCCAGCAGCCAATATGTGAGGACAGGGATTGAAAAACTGTTTTTT	CASSQYVRTGIEKLFF	TRBD1	.	TRBJ1-4	16	TRBV4-3
TGTGCCAGCAGCCCGGCGGGGCGCTACACAGATACGCAGTATTTT	CASSPAGRYTDTQYF	.	.	TRBJ2-3	15	TRBV11-2
TGTGCCAGTAGTATTCGGACTAGCGGGAGTGTGGGTACAGATACGCAGTATTTT	CASSIRTSGSVGTDTQYF	TRBD2	.	TRBJ2-3	18	TRBV19
TGTGCCAGCAGGATCGGCTACTTCACAGATACGCAGTATTTT	CASRIGYFTDTQYF	.	.	TRBJ2-3	14	TRBV7-2
TGTGCCAGCAGCCGGACAGGGACTACGCAGTATTTT	CASSRTGTTQYF	TRBD1	.	TRBJ2-3	12	TRBV7-3
TGTGCCAGCAGTTTGAACAGGGTTCAATTTGGAAACACCATATATTTT	CASSLNRVQFGNTIYF	.	.	TRBJ1-3	16	TRBV28
TGTGCCAGCTCACTCGGACCGACGCCCTCTGGGGCCAACGTCCTGACTTTC	CASSLGPTPSGANVLTF	.	.	TRBJ2-6	17	TRBV18
TGTGCCATCAGTTTGGGACAAGACTATGGCTACACCTTC	CAISLGQDYGYTF	.	few	TRBJ1-2	13	TRBV10-3
TGCGCCAGCAGCTTGATTCGGGGCAGGGTTACCACCGGGGAGCTGTTTTTT	CASSLIRGRVTTGELFF	.	.	TRBJ2-2	17	TRBV5-1
TGTGCCAGCAGTCGCCCGGGACAGGGGCCCTACCGGTACTTC	CASSRPGQGPYRYF	TRBD1	.	TRBJ2-5	14	TRBV11-2
TGTGCCAGCAGCTACCGTACTAGCGGGGTGGTTGGCTCCTACAATGAGCAGTTCTTC	CASSYRTSGVVGSYNEQFF	TRBD2	.	TRBJ2-1	19	TRBV9
TGCGCCAGCAGCTATTTTTTAGCGGGAGCGGGGGATGCTGAGCAGTTCTTC	CASSYFLAGAGDAEQFF	TRBD2	.	TRBJ2-1	17	TRBV5-1
TGTGCCAGCAGCTCCTCCCGACAGGGGAGGAACACCGGGGAGCTGTTTTTT	CASSSSRQGRNTGELFF	TRBD1	once	TRBJ2-2	17	TRBV7-6
TGTGCCAGCAGCCCAAAGCCCGGAGGAGACACAGGGGGCTTCAGGGCTGGGGCCAACGTCCTGACTTTC	CASSPKPGGDTGGFRAGANVLTF	TRBD1	once	TRBJ2-6	23	TRBV4-2
TGTGCCAGCAGTGAGGGTGGCACAGATACGCAGTATTTT	CASSEGGTDTQYF	.	.	TRBJ2-3	13	TRBV2
TGTGCCAGCAGTTTTTATTATTTGGACAAGGGTCCAGGCGAGCAGTACTTC	CASSFYYLDKGPGEQYF	.	.	TRBJ2-7	17	TRBV28
TGTGCCAGCCGACAGTCTAATGAAAAACTGTTTTTT	CASRQSNEKLFF	.	.	TRBJ1-4	12	TRBV28
TGTGCCAGCATACCCCCGGGACATGATTCACCCCTCCACTTT	CASIPPGHDSPLHF	.	.	TRBJ1-6	14	TRBV6-1
TGCAGCGTTGGGGCGGGGGTTGACACTGAAGCTTTCTTT	CSVGAGVDTEAFF	.	.	TRBJ1-1	13	TRBV29-1
TGTGCCAGCAGCTTAAGACAGGGGGCGGACTATGGCTACACCTTC	CASSLRQGADYGYTF	TRBD1	.	TRBJ1-2	15	TRBV5-5
TGTGCCAGCAGTTACTCGTCCGCCGGTCTGTCCTACGAGCAGTACTTC	CASSYSSAGLSYEQYF	.	.	TRBJ2-7	16	TRBV6-5
TGTGCCAGCAGTCGTGACAGGGGTACCGGGGAGCTGTTTTTT	CASSRDRGTGELFF	TRBD1	.	TRBJ2-2	14	TRBV27
TGTGCCAGCAGTCTCCTAGCGGGAGGGCCGCATGAGCAGTTCTTC	CASSLLAGGPHEQFF	TRBD2	once	TRBJ2-1	15	TRBV28
TGCAGCGTTGCAAGACTAGCGGGAGACCTCGAGCAGTACTTC	CSVARLAGDLEQYF	TRBD2	.	TRBJ2-7	14	TRBV29-1
TGTGCCAGCAGCCCCCCGGGACTAGCGGGAGCGGGAGATACGCAGTATTTT	CASSPPGLAGAGDTQYF	TRBD2	.	TRBJ2-3	17	TRBV9
TGTGCCAGCAGGCTTAAAGGACCTGGAAACACCATATATTTT	CASRLKGPGNTIYF	.	.	TRBJ1-3	14	TRBV28
TGCGCCAGCCGCTCCCAGGGTTCCTACGAGCAGTACTTC	CASRSQGSYEQYF	.	.	TRBJ2-7	13	TRBV5-1
TGTGCCAGCAAAATCCAGGGGGCTGTAGAAAAACTGTTTTTT	CASKIQGAVEKLFF	TRBD1	once	TRBJ1-4	14	TRBV2
TGTGCCAGCAGGGGGACAGGGAGCTCCTATAATTCACCCCTCCACTTT	CASRGTGSSYNSPLHF	TRBD1	.	TRBJ1-6	16	TRBV2
TGTGCCAGCAGTGATTGGGACAGGGTAGGGGGCTACACCTTC	CASSDWDRVGGYTF	TRBD1	.	TRBJ1-2	14	TRBV6-1
TGTGCCAGCAGAAGGACAGGGGGCGGGGATACGCAGTATTTT	CASRRTGGGDTQYF	TRBD1	.	TRBJ2-3	14	TRBV6-5
TGTGCCAGCAGCTTGGAGGGTCTCACCGGGGAGCTGTTTTTT	CASSLEGLTGELFF	.	.	TRBJ2-2	14	TRBV7-3
TGTGCCAGCAGGGAACCGGGACAGGGGTACAATGAGCAGTTCTTC	CASREPGQGYNEQFF	TRBD1	.	TRBJ2-1	15	TRBV28
TGTGCCAGCAGCCTTTGGCGGGTGATCGGGGAAAGCGAACTGTTTTTT	CASSLWRVIGESELFF	.	.	TRBJ1-4	16	TRBV5-6
TGTGCCAGCAGTGCCAGTTGGGGGGTGGATCAGCCCCAGCATTTT	CASSASWGVDQPQHF	.	.	TRBJ1-5	15	TRBV28
TGTGCCAGCAGTTACTCGACAGGGGGAGGATATGGCTACACCTTC	CASSYSTGGGYGYTF	TRBD1	few	TRBJ1-2	15	TRBV6-6
TGCGCCAGCAGCTTCAACAGGGGGATGCGCGACGAGCAGTACTTC	CASSFNRGMRDEQYF	TRBD1	.	TRBJ2-7	15	TRBV5-1
TGCGCCAGCAGCTTCCAGGGACAGGGATTGTACAATGAGCAGTTCTTC	CASSFQGQGLYNEQFF	TRBD1	.	TRBJ2-1	16	TRBV5-1
TGTGCCAGCAGTTTCCCCCCCTACAATGAGCAGTTCTTC	CASSFPPYNEQFF	.	once	TRBJ2-1	13	TRBV28
TGTGCCAGCAGTCCGGGGACAGGGAGCACTGAAGCTTTCTTT	CASSPGTGSTEAFF	TRBD1	.	TRBJ1-1	14	TRBV28